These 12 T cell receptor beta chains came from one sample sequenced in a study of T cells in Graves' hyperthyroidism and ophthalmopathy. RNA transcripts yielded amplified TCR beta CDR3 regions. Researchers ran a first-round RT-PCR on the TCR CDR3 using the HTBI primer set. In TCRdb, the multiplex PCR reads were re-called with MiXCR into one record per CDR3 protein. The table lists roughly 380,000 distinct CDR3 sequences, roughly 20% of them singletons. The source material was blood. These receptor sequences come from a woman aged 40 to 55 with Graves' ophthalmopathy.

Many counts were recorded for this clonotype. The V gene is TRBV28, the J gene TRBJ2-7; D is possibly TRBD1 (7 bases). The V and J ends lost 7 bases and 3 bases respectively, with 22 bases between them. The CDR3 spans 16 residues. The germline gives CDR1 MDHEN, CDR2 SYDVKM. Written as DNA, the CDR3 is TGTGCCAGCAACAAACCTCGCGGGACAGCGAACTACGAGCAGTACTTC. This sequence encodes CASNKPRGTANYEQYF.

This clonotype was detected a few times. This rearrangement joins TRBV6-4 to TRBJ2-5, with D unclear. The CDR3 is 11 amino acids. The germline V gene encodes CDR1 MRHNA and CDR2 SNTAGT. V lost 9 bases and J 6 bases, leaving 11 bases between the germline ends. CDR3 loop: CASSFAKTQYF. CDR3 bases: TGTGCCAGTAGTTTCGCCAAGACCCAGTACTTC.

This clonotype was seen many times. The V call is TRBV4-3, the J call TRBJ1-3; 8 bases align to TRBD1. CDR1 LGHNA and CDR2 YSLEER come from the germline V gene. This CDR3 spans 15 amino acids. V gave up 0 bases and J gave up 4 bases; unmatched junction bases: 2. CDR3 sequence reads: CASSQDRTGGNTIYF. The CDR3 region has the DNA TGCGCCAGCAGCCAAGATCGGACAGGGGGAAACACCATATATTTT.

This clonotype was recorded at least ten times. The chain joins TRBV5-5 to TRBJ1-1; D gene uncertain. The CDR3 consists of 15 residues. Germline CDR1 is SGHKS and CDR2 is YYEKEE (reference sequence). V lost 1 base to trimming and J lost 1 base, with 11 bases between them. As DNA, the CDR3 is TGTGCCAGCAGCTTGTTGATACAGAAGAACACTGAAGCTTTCTTT. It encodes CASSLLIQKNTEAFF.

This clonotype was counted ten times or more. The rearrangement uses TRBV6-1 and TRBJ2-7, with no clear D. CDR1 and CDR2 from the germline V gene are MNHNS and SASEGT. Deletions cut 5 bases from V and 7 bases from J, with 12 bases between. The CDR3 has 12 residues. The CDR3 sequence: CASSITVGEQYF. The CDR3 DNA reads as TGTGCCAGCAGTATAACAGTAGGGGAGCAGTACTTC.

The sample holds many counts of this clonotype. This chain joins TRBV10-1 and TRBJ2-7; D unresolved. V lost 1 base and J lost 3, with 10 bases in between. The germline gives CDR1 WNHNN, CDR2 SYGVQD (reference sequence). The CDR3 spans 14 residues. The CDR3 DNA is TGCGCCAGCAGTGAGTGGGCTACCGGCTACGAGCAGTACTTC. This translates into CASSEWATGYEQYF.

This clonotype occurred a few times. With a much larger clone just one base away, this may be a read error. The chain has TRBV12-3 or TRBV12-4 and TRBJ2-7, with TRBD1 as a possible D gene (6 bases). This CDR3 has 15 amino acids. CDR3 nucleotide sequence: TGTGTCAGCAGTTTAGGGGGTGGGCACTCCTACGAGCAGTACTTC. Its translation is CVSSLGGGHSYEQYF.

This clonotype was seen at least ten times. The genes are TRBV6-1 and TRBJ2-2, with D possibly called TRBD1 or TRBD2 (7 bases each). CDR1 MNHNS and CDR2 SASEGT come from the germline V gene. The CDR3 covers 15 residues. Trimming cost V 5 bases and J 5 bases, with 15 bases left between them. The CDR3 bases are TGTGCCAGCAGTCCGACAGGGAGGGGTACCGGGGAGCTGTTTTTT. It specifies CASSPTGRGTGELFF.

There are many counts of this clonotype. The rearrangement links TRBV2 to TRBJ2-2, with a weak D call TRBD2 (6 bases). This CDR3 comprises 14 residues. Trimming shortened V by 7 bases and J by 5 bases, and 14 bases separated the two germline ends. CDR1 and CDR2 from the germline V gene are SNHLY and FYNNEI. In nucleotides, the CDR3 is TGTGCCAGCAATGGAGGGTTAGGAACCGGGGAGCTGTTTTTT. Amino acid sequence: CASNGGLGTGELFF.

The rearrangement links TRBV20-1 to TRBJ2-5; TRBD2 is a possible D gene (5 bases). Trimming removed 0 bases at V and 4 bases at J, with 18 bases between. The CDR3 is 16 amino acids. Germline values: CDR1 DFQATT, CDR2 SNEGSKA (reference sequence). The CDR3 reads CSARDPFGGLGETQYF. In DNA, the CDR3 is TGCAGTGCTAGAGACCCGTTCGGCGGACTGGGAGAGACCCAGTACTTC.

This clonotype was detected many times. Here the CDR3 reads CASSYLREQYF. Here the CDR3 DNA reads TGTGCCAGCAGTTACTTGCGGGAGCAGTACTTC. The rearrangement links TRBV6-2 or TRBV6-3 to TRBJ2-7; the D is unclear. V was cut by 1 base and J by 7 bases, with 5 bases left in between. CDR3 length: 11 amino acids. Germline values: CDR1 MNHEY, CDR2 SVGEGT.

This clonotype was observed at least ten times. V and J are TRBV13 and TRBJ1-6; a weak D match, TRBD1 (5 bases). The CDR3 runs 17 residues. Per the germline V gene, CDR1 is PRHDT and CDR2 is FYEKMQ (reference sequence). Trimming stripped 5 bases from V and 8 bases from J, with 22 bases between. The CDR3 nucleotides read TGTGCCAGCAGCCGCCTGATGGGGGACCTGAGGGATTCACCCCTCCACTTT. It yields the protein CASSRLMGDLRDSPLHF.